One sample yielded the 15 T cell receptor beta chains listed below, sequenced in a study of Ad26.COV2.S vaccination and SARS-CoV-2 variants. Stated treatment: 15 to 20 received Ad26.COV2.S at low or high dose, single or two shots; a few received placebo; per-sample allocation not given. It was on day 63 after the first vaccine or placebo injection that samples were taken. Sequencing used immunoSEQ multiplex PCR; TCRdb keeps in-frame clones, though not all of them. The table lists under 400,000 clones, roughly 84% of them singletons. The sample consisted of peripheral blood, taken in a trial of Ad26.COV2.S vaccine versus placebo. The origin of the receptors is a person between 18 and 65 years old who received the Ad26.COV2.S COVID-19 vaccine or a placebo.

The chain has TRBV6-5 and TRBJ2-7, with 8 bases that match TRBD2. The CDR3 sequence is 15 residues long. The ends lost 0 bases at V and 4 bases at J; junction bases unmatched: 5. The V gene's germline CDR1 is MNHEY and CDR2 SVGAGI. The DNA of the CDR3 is TGTGCCAGCAGTTACTCGATAGCGGGGTTTTACGAGCAGTACTTC. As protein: CASSYSIAGFYEQYF.

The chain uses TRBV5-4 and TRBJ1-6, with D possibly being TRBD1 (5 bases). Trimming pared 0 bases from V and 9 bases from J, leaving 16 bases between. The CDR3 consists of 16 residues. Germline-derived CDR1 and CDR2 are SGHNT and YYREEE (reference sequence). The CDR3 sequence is CASSLVGEPVSSPLHF. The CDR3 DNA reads TGTGCCAGCAGCTTGGTGGGGGAACCAGTGTCTTCACCCCTCCACTTT. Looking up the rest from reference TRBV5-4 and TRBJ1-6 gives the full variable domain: ETGVTQSPTHLIKTRGQQVTLRCSSQSGHNTVSWYQQALGQGPQFIFQYYREEENGRGNFPPRFSGLQFPNYSSELNVNALELDDSALYLCASSLVGEPVSSPLHFGNGTRLTVT.

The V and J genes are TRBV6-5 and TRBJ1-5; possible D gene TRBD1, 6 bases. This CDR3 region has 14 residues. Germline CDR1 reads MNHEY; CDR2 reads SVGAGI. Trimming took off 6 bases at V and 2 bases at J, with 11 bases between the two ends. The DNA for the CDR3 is TGTGCCAGCAGCACTCGACAGGGCAATCAGCCCCAGCATTTT. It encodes CASSTRQGNQPQHF.

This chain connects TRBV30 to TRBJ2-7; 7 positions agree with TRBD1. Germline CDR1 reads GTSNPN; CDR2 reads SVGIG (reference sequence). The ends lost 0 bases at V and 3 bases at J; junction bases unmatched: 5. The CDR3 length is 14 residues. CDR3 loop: CAWSVGTVVYEQYF. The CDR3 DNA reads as TGTGCCTGGAGTGTGGGGACAGTCGTCTACGAGCAGTACTTC.

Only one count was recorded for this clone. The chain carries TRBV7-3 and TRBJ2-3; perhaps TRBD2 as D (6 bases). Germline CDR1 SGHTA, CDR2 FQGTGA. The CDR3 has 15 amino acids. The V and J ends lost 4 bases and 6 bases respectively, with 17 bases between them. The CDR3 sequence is CASSSVTGVDDTQYF. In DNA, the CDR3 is TGTGCCAGCAGCTCCGTGACGGGGGTTGATGATACGCAGTATTTT.

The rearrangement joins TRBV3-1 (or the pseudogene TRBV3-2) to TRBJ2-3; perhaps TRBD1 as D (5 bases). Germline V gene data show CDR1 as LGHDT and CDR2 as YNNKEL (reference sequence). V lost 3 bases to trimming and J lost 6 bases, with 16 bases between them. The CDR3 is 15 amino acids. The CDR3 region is CASSQFQGVADTQYF. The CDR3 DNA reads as TGTGCCAGCAGCCAGTTTCAAGGGGTTGCCGATACGCAGTATTTT.

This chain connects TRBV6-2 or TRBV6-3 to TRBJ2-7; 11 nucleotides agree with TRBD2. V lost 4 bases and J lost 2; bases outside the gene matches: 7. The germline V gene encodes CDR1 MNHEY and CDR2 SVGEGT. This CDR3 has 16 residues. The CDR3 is CASSLRSLAGAYEQYF. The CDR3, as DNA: TGTGCCAGCAGTTTGAGATCACTAGCGGGGGCCTACGAGCAGTACTTC.

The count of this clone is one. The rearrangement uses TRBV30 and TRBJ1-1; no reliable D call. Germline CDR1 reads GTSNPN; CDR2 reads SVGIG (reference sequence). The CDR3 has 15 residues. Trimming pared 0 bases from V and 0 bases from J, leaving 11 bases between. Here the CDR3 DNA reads TGTGCCTGGAGTGTTGGCAACGGAATGAACACTGAAGCTTTCTTT. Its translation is CAWSVGNGMNTEAFF. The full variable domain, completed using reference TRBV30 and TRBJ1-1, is SQTIHQWPATLVQPVGSPLSLECTVEGTSNPNLYWYRQAAGRGLQLLFYSVGIGQISSEVPQNLSASRPQDRQFILSSKKLLLSDSGFYLCAWSVGNGMNTEAFFGQGTRLTVV.

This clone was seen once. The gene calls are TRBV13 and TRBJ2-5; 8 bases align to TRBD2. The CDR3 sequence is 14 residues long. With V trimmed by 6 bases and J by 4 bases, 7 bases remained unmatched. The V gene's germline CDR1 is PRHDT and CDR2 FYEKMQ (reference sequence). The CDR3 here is CASRYRGGVETQYF. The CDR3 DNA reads TGTGCCAGCAGATATCGGGGGGGAGTAGAGACCCAGTACTTC.

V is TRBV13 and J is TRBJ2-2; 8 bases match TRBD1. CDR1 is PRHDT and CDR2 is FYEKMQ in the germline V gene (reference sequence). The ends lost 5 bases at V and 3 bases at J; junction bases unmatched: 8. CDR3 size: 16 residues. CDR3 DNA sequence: TGTGCCAGCAGCCCCGGACAGGGACCTGACACCGGGGAGCTGTTTTTT. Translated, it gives CASSPGQGPDTGELFF.

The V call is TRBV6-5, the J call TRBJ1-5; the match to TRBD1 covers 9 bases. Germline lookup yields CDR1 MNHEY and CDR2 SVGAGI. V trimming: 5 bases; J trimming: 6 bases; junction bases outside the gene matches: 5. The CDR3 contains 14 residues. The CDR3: CASSITGQGQPQHF. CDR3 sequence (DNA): TGTGCCAGCAGTATAACGGGACAGGGTCAGCCCCAGCATTTT.

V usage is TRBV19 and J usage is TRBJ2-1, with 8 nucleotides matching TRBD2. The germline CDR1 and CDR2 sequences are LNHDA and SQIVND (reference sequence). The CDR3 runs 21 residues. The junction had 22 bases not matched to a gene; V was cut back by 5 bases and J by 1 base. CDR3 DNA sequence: TGTGCCAGTAGTCCAGGGGCGGGACTAGATCACCCCCTGAGATCCTACAATGAGCAGTTCTTC. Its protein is CASSPGAGLDHPLRSYNEQFF.

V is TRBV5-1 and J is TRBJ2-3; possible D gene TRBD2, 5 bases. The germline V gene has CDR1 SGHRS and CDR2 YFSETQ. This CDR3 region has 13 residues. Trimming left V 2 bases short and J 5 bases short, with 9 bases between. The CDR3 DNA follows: TGCGCCAGCAGCTTAGCGGACGGAGATACGCAGTATTTT. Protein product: CASSLADGDTQYF.

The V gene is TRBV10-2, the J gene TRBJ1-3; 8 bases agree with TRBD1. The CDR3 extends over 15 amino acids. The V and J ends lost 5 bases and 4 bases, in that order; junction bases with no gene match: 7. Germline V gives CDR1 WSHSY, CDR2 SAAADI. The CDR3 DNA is TGCGCCAGCAGTACTGACAGGGGAGGCGGAAACACCATATATTTT. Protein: CASSTDRGGGNTIYF.

The CDR3 nucleotides are TGTGCCAGCAGCTTGGCAGGTGGGGCTGAAGCTTTCTTT. Translating it yields CASSLAGGAEAFF. This chain connects TRBV5-4 to TRBJ1-1; D gene uncertain. The germline CDR1 and CDR2 sequences are SGHNT and YYREEE (reference sequence). The V gene lost 0 bases and the J gene lost 6 bases, with 9 bases spanning the gap. The CDR3 is 13 residues long.